This T cell receptor beta chain was found in a study of shared clonotypes between healthy human individuals. Study details: Per donor, three plates held CD4 naive cells, three held CD4 memory, two held CD8 naive and one held CD8 memory. Study outcomes and limitations: The genetic and exposure-history diversity represented was limited by few donors. Shared clonotypes across all four donors exceeded non-shared ones in generation probability.

Every immunoSEQ plate was one replicate of a subset's evenly spread DNA. Data came from immunoSEQ multiplex PCR; TCRdb stores just in-frame clones and leaves some out. The sample shows approximately 2,300,000 clones, around 92% of them seen only once. The germline gives CDR1 SGHNT, CDR2 YYREEE (reference sequence). The CDR3 is 15 amino acids. J gave up 3 bases and V 4 bases, and 8 bases lay outside the gene matches. Of note for this clone: As yet, its antigen is unknown.

Sequenced: naive CD4+ T cells from PBMCs. Subset described: CD45RA+ positively selected. The receptor was isolated from a man between 18 and 29 years old in good health. Some clones in this sample may be carry-over from other donors' samples. The V and J genes are TRBV5-4 and TRBJ2-7, with 9 bases matching TRBD1. The CDR3 loop reads CASSGGTGSYYEQYF. The CDR3 DNA reads as TGTGCCAGCAGCGGGGGGACAGGGAGTTACTACGAGCAGTACTTC. Supplemented by reference TRBV5-4 and TRBJ2-7, the full variable domain reads ETGVTQSPTHLIKTRGQQVTLRCSSQSGHNTVSWYQQALGQGPQFIFQYYREEENGRGNFPPRFSGLQFPNYSSELNVNALELDDSALYLCASSGGTGSYYEQYFGPGTRLTVT.